The present T cell receptor beta chain was sequenced within a study of identical twins. Broader study findings: Less excess twin sharing appeared in beta out-of-frame sequences.

At least ten counts were recorded for this clonotype. Its target is unknown. Healthy Caucasians made up all donors. Each CDR3 protein gets one entry after TCRdb re-called the 5' RACE reads with MiXCR. The sample has just under 550,000 distinct CDR3 sequences, over 12% seen once. The sample was also linked to a second study, of yellow fever vaccine responses in identical twins.

Sequencing input: CD4+ T cells sorted from blood. This receptor was obtained from a young woman in good health.

The CDR3 loop reads CASNRLAGYNEQFF. CDR3 bases: TGCGCCAGCAACCGGCTAGCGGGTTACAATGAGCAGTTCTTC. The chain uses TRBV5-1 and TRBJ2-1; 8 bases fit TRBD2. Per the germline V gene, CDR1 is SGHRS and CDR2 is YFSETQ. CDR3 length: 14 amino acids. Trimming cost V 6 bases and J 4 bases; bases outside gene matches: 6.